Listed below are T cell receptor beta chains from one sample, sequenced in a study of T cell repertoires in cytomegalovirus infection. From the reads, TCRdb called clonotypes with MiXCR, one entry per CDR3 protein. The data hold 170,000 or so distinct CDR3 sequences, with approximately 18% observed a single time. Sequencing used CD8+ T cells from PBMCs. The receptors here all came from a human donor in good health (CMV status not recorded). Some clones in this sample may be carry-over from other donors' samples. Both conserved end residues are part of each CDR3. Each record gives: J gene, V gene, D gene, clone size, CDR3 DNA, CDR3 protein. The D gene is left open where the match is weak. Some rows have no size entry. The others give once, few or many, or a class for an expanded clone.

TRBJ1-2 | TRBV6-6 | TRBD1 | NA | TGTGCCAGCACCACGACAGGGACTAACTATGGCTACACCTTC | CASTTTGTNYGYTF
TRBJ1-2 | TRBV7-3 | NA | few | TGTGCCAGCAGCGGCCCGGTCCCCCCCTATGGCTACACCTTC | CASSGPVPPYGYTF
TRBJ1-5 | TRBV9 | TRBD1 | NA | TGTGCCAGCAGCGATGGGACAGGGGTTGGAGGCAATCAGCCCCAGCATTTT | CASSDGTGVGGNQPQHF
TRBJ1-5 | TRBV7-2 | NA | few | TGTGCCAGCAGCCTGGGTGGGTGGCAGCCCCAGCATTTT | CASSLGGWQPQHF
TRBJ1-5 | TRBV6-6 | NA | NA | TGTGCCAGCAGTTACTCGACAGTCAATCAGCCCCAGCATTTT | CASSYSTVNQPQHF
TRBJ1-1 | TRBV6-2/TRBV6-3 | NA | few | TGTGCCAGCAGTTACTCTGATTTCCTGAACACTGAAGCTTTCTTT | CASSYSDFLNTEAFF
TRBJ2-7 | TRBV28 | TRBD1 | NA | TGTGCCAGCAGCTTGGACAGGAGACCCTACGAGCAGTACTTC | CASSLDRRPYEQYF
TRBJ1-2 | TRBV27 | NA | many | TGTGCCAGCAGTTTAAGTATCAGGGCTGACTATGGCTACACCTTC | CASSLSIRADYGYTF
TRBJ1-2 | TRBV9 | NA | NA | TGTGCCAGCAGCTCCGGGACCACCCAGAGCTATGGCTACACCTTC | CASSSGTTQSYGYTF
TRBJ2-7 | TRBV9 | TRBD2 | few | TGTGCCAGCAGCGTAGCGGGGGGACCCTCCTACGAGCAGTACTTC | CASSVAGGPSYEQYF
TRBJ1-6 | TRBV25-1 | NA | NA | TGTGCCAGCAGAACCCTCGTCGGGGATTCACCCCTCCACTTT | CASRTLVGDSPLHF
TRBJ2-1 | TRBV5-4 | NA | once | TGTGCCAGCAGCTTGTCTAGGGAAACCTACAATGAGCAGTTCTTC | CASSLSRETYNEQFF